This T cell receptor beta chain was captured in a study of T cell responses to AZD1222 COVID-19 vaccine (dated by TCRdb to the early 2020s). Broadly, across the study: A total of just over 230 trial participants underwent TCR sequencing, of whom about 210 had received two doses of AZD1222 and roughly 26 had received two doses of the MenACWY control vaccine. Enrollment into the trials was organized by age into subgroups of 18-55, 56-69 and 70-plus years, and those subgroups contained roughly 140, 27 and 60 TCR-sequenced participants, respectively.

This specimen's time point label, per the study, means: about 28 days (+/-7) after the second vaccine dose. AZD1222 recipients given second doses at about 4 weeks or at about 12 weeks were pooled, since spike-specific TCR depth and breadth were not found to differ between the two schedules. Vaccinee samples came from UK trials COV001 and COV002, including a single-blind randomized controlled phase 2/3 trial of AZD1222 (ChAdOx1 nCoV-19) in healthy adults. For TCRbeta chain sequencing, PBMC samples were collected from trial participants at day 0 and at day 28 after the second dose. This clone is a singleton in its sample. What this receptor recognizes is not known. One base away there is no much larger clone; base qualities are not given. The CDR3 regions of human TCRbeta chains were analyzed by immunosequencing. On the study's bioinformatics: Repertoire TCRs were checked for matches against a reference library of SARS-CoV-2-specific TCRs that had been generated using the MIRA antigen-specificity platform. Breadth was defined as the fraction of unique TCRs that were SARS-CoV-2-associated. Depth was defined as the fraction of total T cells that were SARS-CoV-2-associated. Each spike-specific TCR was assigned to its reactive spike region and to a CD4 or CD8 class using the MIRA data. Log10-transformed breadth and depth values were compared by one-way ANOVA with Sidak's multiple comparisons tests. TCRdb holds this immuneACCESS table with in-frame rearrangements only. Some clones are missing; in checked studies, unresolved V genes explain under half, and the rest has no known cause. The V and J calls and clone size were taken over from that table, and D and trimming were inferred from the DNA. This sample lists some 160,000 clones; around 88% were detected once. The biggest ten clones account for approximately 0.97% of the sample.

The study at large found these results: In the small 56-69-year group, the increase in depth fell short of significance, most likely because of low power. Participants were mostly white British, with more females than males. The authors suggested clonal diversity may have been underestimated. CD4 TCRs associated with the vaccine covered the entire spike protein, and the dominant responses were in regions 160-218 and 743-854. Conclusions about previously exposed vaccinees were limited because only a handful of AZD1222 recipients were SARS-CoV-2 seropositive at baseline. No day 14 peak-response samples were available, so repertoires were characterized only after the peak T cell response. Epitopes outside the regions mutated in the B.1.351 and B.1.1.7 variants were reportedly recognized by nearly half of the unique spike-specific TCRs. Spike-specific TCR breadth and depth rose significantly after two AZD1222 doses compared with day 0 and with MenACWY recipients.

CDR1 and CDR2 (MNHEY, SVGAGI) derive from the germline V gene. V trim: 2 bases; J trim: 9 bases; unmatched bases: 4. The CDR3 runs 14 residues from the cysteine to the phenylalanine. Here the CDR3 DNA is all that survives: 42 bases in frame from base 1. This receptor was identified in an adult who received the AZD1222 COVID-19 vaccine. The chain was built from TRBV6-5 and TRBJ1-6, with 7 middle bases fitting TRBD1. Sequencing was performed on peripheral blood, taken 28 days after the second AZD1222 dose. The DNA is TGTGCCAGCAGTTACACGGGACAGCTTTCACCCCTCCACTTT. It translates to CASSYTGQLSPLHF.